This record looks at one T cell receptor (beta chain) sequence and its context. This sample is part of a study of cytotoxic CD8 clonotypes in ibrutinib-treated CLL. The V end was cut by 3 bases, the J end by 2 bases, with 14 bases between. The CDR3 totals 15 residues. Germline values: CDR1 SGHAT, CDR2 FQNNGV. Generated by immunoSEQ multiplex PCR, the TCRdb table keeps only in-frame clones and is missing some. The table records about 120,000 clones, around 85% of them present only once. The source was PBMCs, collected after 24 months of ibrutinib treatment. The rearrangement uses TRBV11-2 and TRBJ2-7; D possibly corresponds to TRBD1 (6 bases). This sequence was found in a human donor with chronic lymphocytic leukemia. As DNA, the CDR3 is TGTGCCAGCAGCTTCGACAGGCTTTACCCCTACGAGCAGTACTTC. As protein: CASSFDRLYPYEQYF.